The next 8 T cell receptor beta chains were all read from a single sample in a study of cytomegalovirus exposure and HLA in healthy donors. PCR was performed using 60 Vbeta and 13 Jbeta primers. The protocol was immunoSEQ multiplex PCR, while the TCRdb copy is restricted to in-frame clones and leaves out a portion. The table includes around 150,000 clones, around 63% detected once. Sequencing was carried out using PBMCs. These receptors were taken from a human donor in good health.

The chain carries TRBV28 and TRBJ2-4; D is possibly TRBD1 (6 bases). The CDR3 runs 14 residues. Trimming took off 8 bases at V and 1 base at J, with 12 bases between the two ends. CDR1 MDHEN and CDR2 SYDVKM come from the germline V gene. CDR3 residues: CASQTGFAKNIQYF. The CDR3 nucleotides are TGTGCCAGCCAAACAGGGTTTGCCAAAAACATTCAGTACTTC.

This clone appeared a single time. The chain recombines TRBV7-2 with TRBJ2-5, with 12 bases aligning to TRBD2. Germline CDR1 and CDR2: SGHTA and FQGNSA. Unmatched junction bases numbered 12, after V lost 6 bases and J lost 4 bases. The CDR3 loop spans 17 amino acids. CDR3 loop: CASREGLAGLGGETQYF. Here the CDR3 DNA reads TGTGCCAGCAGGGAGGGACTAGCGGGCCTTGGGGGAGAGACCCAGTACTTC.

Remarks on this clone: This specimen includes other DNA sequences encoding the same CDR3. V usage is TRBV5-1 and J usage is TRBJ2-5, with TRBD1 identical over 8 bases. CDR1 and CDR2 from the germline V gene are SGHRS and YFSETQ. This CDR3 has 14 amino acids. The ends lost 0 bases at V and 2 bases at J; junction bases unmatched: 0. The CDR3 DNA follows: TGCGCCAGCAGCTTGGGACAGGGGCAAGAGACCCAGTACTTC. Translating it yields CASSLGQGQETQYF.

This clone came up a few times. Here the CDR3 reads CASSLAPSGSPLHF. Here the CDR3 DNA reads TGTGCCAGCAGTTTAGCCCCCTCGGGATCACCCCTCCACTTT. The J gene is TRBJ1-6, the V gene TRBV28; D is unresolved. Looked up from germline, CDR1 is MDHEN and CDR2 is SYDVKM. This CDR3 is 14 amino acids long. The ends were cut back, 2 bases at V and 10 bases at J, with 12 bases in the middle.

V and J are TRBV28 and TRBJ2-5; TRBD1 aligns across 11 bases. Germline V gene sequence: CDR1 MDHEN, CDR2 SYDVKM. V shed 6 bases, J shed 1 base, and the junction held 4 bases outside the gene matches. The CDR3 covers 15 residues. CDR3 nucleotide sequence: TGTGCCAGCAGGGAGGGACAGGGGGTCCAAGAGACCCAGTACTTC. Translation: CASREGQGVQETQYF.

This clone was picked up one time. The chain employs TRBV28 and TRBJ1-1; D possibly corresponds to TRBD1 (6 bases). The V gene lost 4 bases and the J gene lost 8 bases, with 11 bases spanning the gap. The CDR3 consists of 12 residues. Germline-derived CDR1 and CDR2 are MDHEN and SYDVKM. CDR3 loop: CASSWRTAEAFF. CDR3 coding DNA: TGTGCCAGCAGTTGGAGGACAGCAGAAGCTTTCTTT.

A few counts support this clone. The CDR3 loop is CASSLASTSGRREGFF. CDR3 nucleotides: TGCGCCAGCAGCTTGGCCTCGACTAGCGGGAGAAGGGAAGGTTTCTTC. The chain combines TRBV5-1 with TRBJ2-1; 12 bases line up with TRBD2. The V gene's germline CDR1 is SGHRS and CDR2 YFSETQ. The CDR3 loop spans 16 amino acids. V was pared by 0 bases and J by 16 bases, with 14 bases of the junction left unmatched.

The chain joins TRBV18 to TRBJ2-1, with D possibly matching TRBD1 (5 bases). The length of the CDR3 is 13 residues. Germline V CDR1 and CDR2: KGHSH, LQKENI. Trimming cost V 2 bases and J 15 bases, with 17 bases left between them. The CDR3 region is CASSPERNWGRFF. Here the CDR3 DNA reads TGTGCCAGCTCACCAGAAAGAAACTGGGGCCGGTTCTTC. Full variable domain (outside the CDR3, taken from reference TRBV18 and TRBJ2-1): NAGVMQNPRHLVRRRGQEARLRCSPMKGHSHVYWYRQLPEEGLKFMVYLQKENIIDESGMPKERFSAEFPKEGPSILRIQQVVRGDSAAYFCASSPERNWGRFFGPGTRLTVL.